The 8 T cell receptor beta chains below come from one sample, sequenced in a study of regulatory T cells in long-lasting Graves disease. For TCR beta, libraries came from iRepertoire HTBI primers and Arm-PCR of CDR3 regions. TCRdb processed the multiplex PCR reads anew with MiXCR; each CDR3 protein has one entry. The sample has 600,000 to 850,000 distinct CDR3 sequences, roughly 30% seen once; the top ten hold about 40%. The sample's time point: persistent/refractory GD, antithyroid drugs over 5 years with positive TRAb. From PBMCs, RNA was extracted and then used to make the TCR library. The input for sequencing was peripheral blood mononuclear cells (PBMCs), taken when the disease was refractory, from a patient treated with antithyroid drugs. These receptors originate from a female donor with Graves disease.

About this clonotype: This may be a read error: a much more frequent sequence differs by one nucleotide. CDR3 in DNA: TGTGCCAGCAGCTCGAGACTCTCGTACTTC. Its translation: CASSSRLSYF. The chain joins TRBV2 to TRBJ2-5; D is undetermined. Germline values: CDR1 SNHLY, CDR2 FYNNEI. The CDR3 loop spans 10 amino acids. Trimming removed 6 bases at V and 13 bases at J, with 12 bases between. The entire variable domain, with the rest obtained from reference TRBV2 and TRBJ2-5, is as follows: EPEVTQTPSHQVTQMGQEVILRCVPISNHLYFYWYRQILGQKVEFLVSFYNNEISEKSEIFDDQFSVERPDGSNFTLKIRSTKLEDSAMYFCASSSRLSYFGPGTRLLVL.

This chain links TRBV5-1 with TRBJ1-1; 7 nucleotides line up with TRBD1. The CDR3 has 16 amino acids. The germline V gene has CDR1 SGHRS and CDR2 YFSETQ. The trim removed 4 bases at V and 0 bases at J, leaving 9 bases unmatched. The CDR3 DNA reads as TGCGCCAGCAGCACAGAGTGGGGACAGTTGAACACTGAAGCTTTCTTT. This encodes CASSTEWGQLNTEAFF.

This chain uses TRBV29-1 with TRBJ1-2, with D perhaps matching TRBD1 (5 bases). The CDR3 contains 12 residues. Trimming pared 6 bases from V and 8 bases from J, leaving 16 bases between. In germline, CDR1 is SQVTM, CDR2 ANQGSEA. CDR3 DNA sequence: TGCAGCGTCCTAAGTCCGGGGGAAGGCTACACCTTC. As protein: CSVLSPGEGYTF.

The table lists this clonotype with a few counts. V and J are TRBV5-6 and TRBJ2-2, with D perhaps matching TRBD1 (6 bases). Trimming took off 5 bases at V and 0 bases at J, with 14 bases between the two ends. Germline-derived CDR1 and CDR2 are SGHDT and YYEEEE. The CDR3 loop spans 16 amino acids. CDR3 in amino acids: CASRFGGGSNTGELFF. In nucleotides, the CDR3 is TGTGCCAGCAGATTTGGTGGGGGCTCGAACACCGGGGAGCTGTTTTTT.

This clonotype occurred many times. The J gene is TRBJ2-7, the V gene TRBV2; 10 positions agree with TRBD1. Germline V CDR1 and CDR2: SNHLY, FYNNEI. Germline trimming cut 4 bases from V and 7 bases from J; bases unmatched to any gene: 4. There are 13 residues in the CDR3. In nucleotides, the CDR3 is TGTGCCAGCAGTGCTGGGACAGGGGAAGAGCAGTACTTC. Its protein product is CASSAGTGEEQYF.

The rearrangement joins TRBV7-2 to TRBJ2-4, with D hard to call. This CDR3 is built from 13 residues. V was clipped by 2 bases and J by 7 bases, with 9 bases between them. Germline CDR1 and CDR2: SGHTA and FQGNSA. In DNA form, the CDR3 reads TGTGCCAGCAGCTTAACACCCCCGAACATTCAGTACTTC. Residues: CASSLTPPNIQYF. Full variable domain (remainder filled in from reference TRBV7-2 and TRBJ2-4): GAGVSQSPSNKVTEKGKDVELRCDPISGHTALYWYRQSLGQGLEFLIYFQGNSAPDKSGLPSDRFSAERTGGSVSTLTIQRTQQEDSAVYLCASSLTPPNIQYFGAGTRLSVL.

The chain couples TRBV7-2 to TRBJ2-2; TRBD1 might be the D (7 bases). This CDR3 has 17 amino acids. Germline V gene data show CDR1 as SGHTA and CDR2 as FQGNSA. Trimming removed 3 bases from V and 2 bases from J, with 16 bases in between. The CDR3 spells CASSFGPQGTNTGELFF. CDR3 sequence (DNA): TGTGCCAGCAGCTTCGGTCCACAGGGGACTAACACCGGGGAGCTGTTTTTT.

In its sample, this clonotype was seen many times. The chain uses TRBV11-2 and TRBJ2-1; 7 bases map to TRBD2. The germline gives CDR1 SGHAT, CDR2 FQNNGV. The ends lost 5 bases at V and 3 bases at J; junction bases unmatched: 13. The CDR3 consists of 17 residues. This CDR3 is CASSPESLAAIYNEQFF. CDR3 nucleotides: TGTGCCAGCAGCCCCGAGTCCCTAGCGGCAATCTACAATGAGCAGTTCTTC.